This TCR beta chain appears in the sequencing data of a study of blood T cells in healthy people across ages. Study background: Template switching picked up about one barcoded beta molecule for each two T cells.

Per-sample yields of isolated PBMCs were at least 7 million. Through a sample-barcoded 5' primer and a J-beta primer mix, a second PCR was run for about 7 to 12 cycles. Each cDNA molecule received a tag from a template-switch adaptor that had 12 random nucleotides. Any given sample supplied a minimum of 3 million CDR3-containing paired-end reads. Via MiXCR, TCRdb re-called the 5' RACE reads, giving one row per CDR3 protein. The sample records about 730,000 distinct CDR3 sequences, around 46% being singletons. Material for sequencing was blood. This TCR was recovered from a woman aged 55-75 years in good health.

CDR3 amino acids: CASSQSDSYNSPLHF. The CDR3, as DNA: TGTGCCAGCAGCCAATCCGACAGCTATAATTCACCCCTCCACTTT. This sequence joins TRBV3-1 and TRBJ1-6; weak D call: TRBD1 (5 bases). CDR1 is LGHDT and CDR2 is YNNKEL in the germline V gene (reference sequence). Trimming cost V 2 bases and J 3 bases, with 8 bases left between them. The CDR3 contains 15 residues.